This T cell receptor beta chain was identified in a study of cytomegalovirus exposure and HLA in healthy donors. The germline CDR1 and CDR2 sequences are SGHRS and YFSETQ. V lost 1 base and J lost 1, with 10 bases in between. The CDR3 has 15 residues. Study conclusions and caveats: Indistinguishability led to the exclusion of some V segments, TRBV6-2 and TRBV6-3 included. Only CMV serostatus was available as immune exposure information. Earlier analysis found most TCR beta V segments productive about 90% or about 30% of the time. Analyses of presence/absence relied on an assumption of roughly uniform sequencing depth across donors.

Remarks on this clone: Its target is not known.

The primer mix had 60 Vbeta and 13 Jbeta primers. Sequencing was performed with immunoSEQ multiplex PCR; in TCRdb, only in-frame clones are kept and a portion is missing. Here the sample spans roughly 150,000 clones, 79% being singletons. This TCR was sampled from a man in his forties or fifties in good health and CMV-seropositive. This sequence joins TRBV5-1 and TRBJ2-3; D is perhaps TRBD1 (7 bases). Sequenced input: PBMCs. The CDR3, as DNA: TGCGCCAGCAGCTTGTTCAGGGGGGGCACAGATACGCAGTATTTT. Encoded protein: CASSLFRGGTDTQYF.